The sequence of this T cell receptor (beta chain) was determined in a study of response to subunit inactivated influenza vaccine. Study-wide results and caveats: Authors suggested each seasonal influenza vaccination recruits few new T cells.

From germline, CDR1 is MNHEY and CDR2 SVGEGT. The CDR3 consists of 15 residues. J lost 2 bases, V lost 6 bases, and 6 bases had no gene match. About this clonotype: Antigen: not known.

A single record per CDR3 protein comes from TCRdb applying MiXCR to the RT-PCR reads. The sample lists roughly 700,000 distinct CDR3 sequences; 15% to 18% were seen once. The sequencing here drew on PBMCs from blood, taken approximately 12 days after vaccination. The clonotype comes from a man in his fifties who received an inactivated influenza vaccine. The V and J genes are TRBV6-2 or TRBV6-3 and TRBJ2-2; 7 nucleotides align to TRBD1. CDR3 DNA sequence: TGTGCCAGCAGCCCGGACAGGCCCAACACCGGGGAGCTGTTTTTT. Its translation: CASSPDRPNTGELFF.